This T cell receptor beta chain was sequenced in a study of OX40 agonist ivuxolimab in advanced cancers. Study-level information: The patients got ivuxolimab, which is an agonistic anti-OX40 (CD134) antibody. Aged about 20 to 80 with a mean of around 60 years, they were approximately 79% male. Overall study findings and caveats: With doses of 0.1 to 3.0 mg/kg, CD4+ and CD8+ blood T cells had undergone clonal expansion by week 6.

A word on this clone: Its antigen is undetermined.

Here immunoSEQ multiplex PCR was the method, and the copy in TCRdb shows in-frame clones only, minus some. The data hold over 30,000 clones, with roughly 89% observed a single time. The germline V and J ends were trimmed by 1 base and 4 bases, with 10 bases remaining between them. CDR1 is SEHNR, CDR2 FQNEAQ, per germline (reference sequence). The CDR3 has 14 amino acids. The sequencing here drew on CD4+ or CD8+ T cells sorted from blood, taken in a trial of the OX40 agonist ivuxolimab. This rearrangement joins TRBV7-9 to TRBJ1-2; the D is unclear. This receptor was identified in an adult with an advanced solid tumor such as melanoma, head and neck, liver or kidney cancer. The CDR3 nucleotides are TGTGCCAGCAGCTTAGGGGAGGGTACCTATGGCTACACCTTC. As protein: CASSLGEGTYGYTF.